The rows below give T cell receptor beta chains drawn from one sample of a study of blood T cell repertoires in COVID-19. The table came from immunoSEQ multiplex PCR; TCRdb's copy has only in-frame clones and leaves some out. The top ten clones hold roughly 2.3% of a sample with approximately 210,000 clones, 75% to 90% of them seen once. The sample taken for sequencing was peripheral blood. The receptors derive from a man between 25 and 39 years old who had recovered from COVID-19. The CDR3 runs from the conserved cysteine through the conserved F or W. The D gene is left open where the match is weak. Part of the rows lack a size; the others show once, few, many or a class for expanded clones.

cdr3_nt cdr3_aa j_call v_call clone_size d_call
TGCGCCAGCAGCCAAGCGGGACACCCCACGAACACTGAAGCTTTCTTT CASSQAGHPTNTEAFF TRBJ1-1 TRBV4-1 - -
TGTGCCAGCAGCCTTAGTAGGGGACAGGTCTCCAGCTCCTATAATTCACCCCTCCACTTT CASSLSRGQVSSSYNSPLHF TRBJ1-6 TRBV14 - TRBD1
TGTGCCAGCAGTCGGATACAAGGGGGCAATGAGCAGTTCTTC CASSRIQGGNEQFF TRBJ2-1 TRBV7-2 - -
TGTGCCAGCAGCGTAGAAGGGACTCCCTTAGGGCCCCAGCATTTT CASSVEGTPLGPQHF TRBJ1-5 TRBV9 - -
TGTGCCGGCCGAGGACTTTCCTACAATGAGCAGTTCTTC CAGRGLSYNEQFF TRBJ2-1 TRBV30 - -
TGTGCCAGCAGCCAATTGGACAGGGGATCCTACGAGCAGTACTTC CASSQLDRGSYEQYF TRBJ2-7 TRBV7-9 - TRBD1
TGTGCCACCCGGTTACAGGGTTTGGGCAATCAGCCCCAGCATTTT CATRLQGLGNQPQHF TRBJ1-5 TRBV19 - -
TGTGCCACCAGTGATCGGAGGACTAGCTCTTCCTACGAGCAGTACTTC CATSDRRTSSSYEQYF TRBJ2-7 TRBV24-1 - TRBD2
TGTGCCAGCACCTATCCCCTCGGGACAGACCCCAGAGAGACCCAGTACTTC CASTYPLGTDPRETQYF TRBJ2-5 TRBV7-6 - TRBD1
TGCAGTGCTAGTACTAGCGGGGGGGCCTACAATGAGCAGTTCTTC CSASTSGGAYNEQFF TRBJ2-1 TRBV20-1 - TRBD2
TGTGCCAGCTCACCCTCCCGATCAGCTAATGAAAAACTGTTTTTT CASSPSRSANEKLFF TRBJ1-4 TRBV18 - -
TGTGCCAGCAGCTTAGGATCCGGGACTTCTCAAGAGACCCAGTACTTC CASSLGSGTSQETQYF TRBJ2-5 TRBV7-9 - -
TGTGCCAGCAGCTTGGGGGGGGAGATGACTGAAGCTTTCTTT CASSLGGEMTEAFF TRBJ1-1 TRBV7-7 - -
TGTGCCACCGCGGGCTCTAACTATGGCTACACCTTC CATAGSNYGYTF TRBJ1-2 TRBV28 - -
TGTGCCAGTAGTCCATTAGACATATATGGCTACACCTTC CASSPLDIYGYTF TRBJ1-2 TRBV19 - -
TGTGCCAGCAGCTCCTCCCACCGACTAGCGGGGGTGAGCTCCTACGAGCAGTACTTC CASSSSHRLAGVSSYEQYF TRBJ2-7 TRBV11-2 - TRBD2
TGTGCCACCAAAACCGGGACAGCTAATGAAAAACTGTTTTTT CATKTGTANEKLFF TRBJ1-4 TRBV19 - TRBD1
TGCGCCAGCAGCCACGAGAGCGGGGGGGCCTCCGAGCAGTACTTC CASSHESGGASEQYF TRBJ2-7 TRBV4-3 - TRBD2
TGTGCCAGCAATCGTTGGGGGGACTACGAGCAGTACTTC CASNRWGDYEQYF TRBJ2-7 TRBV12-3/TRBV12-4 once -
TGTGCCAGCAGTCCCCTCGGCGGGCCCACCGAAGAGACCCAGTACTTC CASSPLGGPTEETQYF TRBJ2-5 TRBV27 - -
TGTGCCAGTACCCTGGGGGACAGGGGGGAATCACCCCTCCACTTT CASTLGDRGESPLHF TRBJ1-6 TRBV19 - TRBD1
TGTGCCAGCAGCGCAAGGGGGTGGGAGACCCAGTACTTC CASSARGWETQYF TRBJ2-5 TRBV6-5 - -
TGTGCCAGCAGCTGGGCAGCTAACTATGGCTACACCTTC CASSWAANYGYTF TRBJ1-2 TRBV6-5 - -
TGTGCCAGCAGTTATCTGGAGAATTCACCCCTCCACTTT CASSYLENSPLHF TRBJ1-6 TRBV25-1 once -
TGTGCCAGCAGCGCCGGCGGGGGGCGGTACACAGATACGCAGTATTTT CASSAGGGRYTDTQYF TRBJ2-3 TRBV9 once TRBD2
TGTGCCAGCAGCCAAGAGAGGCAGAACTATGGCTACACCTTC CASSQERQNYGYTF TRBJ1-2 TRBV3-1/TRBV3-2 - -
TGTGCCAGCAGTCTAGCGGGGGTCTTCTACAATGAGCAGTTCTTC CASSLAGVFYNEQFF TRBJ2-1 TRBV6-2/TRBV6-3 few TRBD2
TGTGCCAGCTCACTCGCCCAGGGGGTCCCCTACGAGCAGTACTTC CASSLAQGVPYEQYF TRBJ2-7 TRBV18 once TRBD1
TGCAGCGTCTCGGGACTCATCCGAGAAGAGACCCAGTACTTC CSVSGLIREETQYF TRBJ2-5 TRBV29-1 once -
TGTGCCAGCAGTTACCTAGACAGACTGGATCAGCCCCAGCATTTT CASSYLDRLDQPQHF TRBJ1-5 TRBV6-5 - -
TGTGCCAGCAGACGGGGACAGGGAAGGGAAGATGGCTACACCTTC CASRRGQGREDGYTF TRBJ1-2 TRBV7-6 - TRBD1
TGTGCCAGCAGTTTAAGACAGGGTCATCAGCCCCAGCATTTT CASSLRQGHQPQHF TRBJ1-5 TRBV27 few TRBD1
TGTGCCAGCATCCCCCTCAGTCCCTATGGCTACACCTTC CASIPLSPYGYTF TRBJ1-2 TRBV6-5 - -
TGTGTCAGAAGCTCGCTAGCGGGGGGAGTCACAGATACGCAGTATTTT CVRSSLAGGVTDTQYF TRBJ2-3 TRBV7-5 - -
TGTGCCAGCAGTAGCGGGGGGACCCAACACACCGGGGAGCTGTTTTTT CASSSGGTQHTGELFF TRBJ2-2 TRBV28 - TRBD2